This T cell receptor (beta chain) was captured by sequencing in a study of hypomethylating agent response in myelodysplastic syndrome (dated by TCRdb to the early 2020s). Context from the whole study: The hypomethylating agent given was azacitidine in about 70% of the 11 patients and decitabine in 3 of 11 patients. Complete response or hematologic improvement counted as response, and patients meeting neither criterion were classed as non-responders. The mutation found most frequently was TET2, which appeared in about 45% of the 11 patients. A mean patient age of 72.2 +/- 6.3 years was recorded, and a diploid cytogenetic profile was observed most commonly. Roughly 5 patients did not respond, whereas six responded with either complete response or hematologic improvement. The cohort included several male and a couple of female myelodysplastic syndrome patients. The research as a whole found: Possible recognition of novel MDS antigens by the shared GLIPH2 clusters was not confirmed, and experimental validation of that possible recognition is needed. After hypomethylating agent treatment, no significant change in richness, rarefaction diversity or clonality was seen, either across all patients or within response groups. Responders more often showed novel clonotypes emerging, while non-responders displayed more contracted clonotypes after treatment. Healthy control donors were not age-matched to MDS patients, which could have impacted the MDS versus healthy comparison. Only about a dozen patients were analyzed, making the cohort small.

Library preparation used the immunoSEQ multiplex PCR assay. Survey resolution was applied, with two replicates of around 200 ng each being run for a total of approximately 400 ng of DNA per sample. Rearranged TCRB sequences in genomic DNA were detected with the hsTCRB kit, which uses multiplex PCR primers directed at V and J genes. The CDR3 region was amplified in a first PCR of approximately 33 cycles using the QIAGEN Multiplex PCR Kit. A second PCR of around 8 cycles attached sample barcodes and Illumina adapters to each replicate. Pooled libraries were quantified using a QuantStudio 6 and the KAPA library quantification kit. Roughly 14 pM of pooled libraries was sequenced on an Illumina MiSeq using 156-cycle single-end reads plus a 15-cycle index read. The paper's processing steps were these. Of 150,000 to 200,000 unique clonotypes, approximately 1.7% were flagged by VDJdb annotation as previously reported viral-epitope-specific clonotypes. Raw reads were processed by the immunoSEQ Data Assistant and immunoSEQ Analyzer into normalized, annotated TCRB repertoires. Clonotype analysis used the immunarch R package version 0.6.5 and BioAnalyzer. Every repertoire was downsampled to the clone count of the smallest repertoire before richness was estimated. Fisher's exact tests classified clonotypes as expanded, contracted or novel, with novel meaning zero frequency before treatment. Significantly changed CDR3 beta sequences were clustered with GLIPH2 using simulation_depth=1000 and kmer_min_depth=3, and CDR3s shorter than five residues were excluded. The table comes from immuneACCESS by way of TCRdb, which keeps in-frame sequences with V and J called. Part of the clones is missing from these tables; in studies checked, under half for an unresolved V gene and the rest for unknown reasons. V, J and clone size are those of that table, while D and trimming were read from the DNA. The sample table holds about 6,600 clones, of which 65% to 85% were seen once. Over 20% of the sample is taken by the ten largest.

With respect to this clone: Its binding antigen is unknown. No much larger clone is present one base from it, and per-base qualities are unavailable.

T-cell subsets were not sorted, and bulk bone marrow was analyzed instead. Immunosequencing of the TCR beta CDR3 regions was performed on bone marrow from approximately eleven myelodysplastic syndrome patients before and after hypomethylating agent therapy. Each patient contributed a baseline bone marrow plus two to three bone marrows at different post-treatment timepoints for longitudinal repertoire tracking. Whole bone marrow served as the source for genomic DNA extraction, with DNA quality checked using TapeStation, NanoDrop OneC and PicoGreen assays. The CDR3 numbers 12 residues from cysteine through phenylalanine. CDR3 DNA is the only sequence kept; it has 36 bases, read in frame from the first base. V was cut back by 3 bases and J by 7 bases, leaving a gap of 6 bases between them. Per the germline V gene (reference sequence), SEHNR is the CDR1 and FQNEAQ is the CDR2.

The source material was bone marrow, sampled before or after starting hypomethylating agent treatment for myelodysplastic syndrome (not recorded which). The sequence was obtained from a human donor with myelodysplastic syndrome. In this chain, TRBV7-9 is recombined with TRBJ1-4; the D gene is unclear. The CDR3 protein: CASSFGSEKLFF. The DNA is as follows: TGTGCCAGCAGCTTCGGAAGTGAAAAACTGTTTTTT.